This TCR beta chain is drawn from a study of identical twins. Trimming pared 6 bases from V and 1 base from J, leaving 6 bases between. The CDR3 contains 13 residues. This clonotype was seen many times. TCRdb ran MiXCR on the 5' RACE reads and lists one entry per CDR3 protein. The data show more than 250,000 distinct CDR3 sequences, approximately 8.5% seen once. The same data also went into a second study, on yellow fever vaccine responses in identical twins.

This chain connects TRBV12-3 or TRBV12-4 to TRBJ2-2; D unclear. The sample comprised memory (CD45RO+) T cells sorted from blood. The TCR was taken from a woman aged 18-29 years in good health. The CDR3 sequence is CASSRVNTGELFF. The CDR3 region has the DNA TGTGCCAGCAGCCGCGTGAACACCGGGGAGCTGTTTTTT.